Each of the 15 T cell receptor beta chains below was sequenced from the same sample in a study of T cells in localized non-small cell lung cancer. Using immunoSEQ multiplex PCR, the repertoire was profiled, and TCRdb retains in-frame clones only, with some absent. The sample yields about 5,600 clones, around 26% seen once. The sequenced sample was lung tumor tissue, obtained before any cancer treatment. The receptors originated from a female donor older than 55 with stage I lung adenocarcinoma.

The CDR3 DNA reads as TGTGCCAGCTCACAGGGCTCCGGAGAGACCCAGTACTTC. Translation gives CASSQGSGETQYF. The J gene is TRBJ2-5, the V gene TRBV18, with D hard to call. The V gene lost 4 bases and the J gene lost 4 bases, with 10 bases spanning the gap. CDR3 length: 13 amino acids. Germline CDR1 and CDR2: KGHSH and LQKENI.

The V gene is TRBV18, the J gene TRBJ2-7; D ambiguous. CDR1 and CDR2 from the germline V gene are KGHSH and LQKENI. This CDR3 has 14 residues. V dropped 6 bases and J dropped 4 bases, with 16 bases sitting between them. The CDR3 reads CASSPMALRYEQYF. Here the CDR3 DNA reads TGTGCCAGCTCCCCCATGGCGCTGAGGTACGAGCAGTACTTC.

This clone came up a few times. This chain joins TRBV18 and TRBJ1-5; no firm D call. This CDR3 is built from 13 residues. The germline V gene encodes CDR1 KGHSH and CDR2 LQKENI. V gave up 3 bases and J gave up 9 bases, with 12 bases separating them. The CDR3: CASSPGRQWPQHF. CDR3 nucleotide sequence: TGTGCCAGCTCACCCGGCAGGCAGTGGCCCCAGCATTTT.

The rearrangement uses TRBV18 and TRBJ2-3, with a possible D match to TRBD1 (5 bases). The CDR3 consists of 18 residues. Germline V gene sequence: CDR1 KGHSH, CDR2 LQKENI. Deletions cut 2 bases from V and 0 bases from J, with 18 bases between. CDR3 coding DNA: TGTGCCAGCTCACCATTTAAGGTGGCAGGGCCTAGCACAGATACGCAGTATTTT. It specifies CASSPFKVAGPSTDTQYF.

This clone was detected only a few times. The CDR3 reads CASSQPGQGLYEQYF. For the CDR3, the DNA is TGCGCCAGCAGCCAACCGGGACAGGGTCTCTACGAGCAGTACTTC. The genes are TRBV1 and TRBJ2-7; TRBD1 was called by the table and not checked on the DNA. TRBV1 is deemed a pseudogene. The CDR3 is made up of 15 amino acids.

This clone showed up just once. This chain connects TRBV5-1 to TRBJ1-2; D not resolved. Germline assignment: CDR1 SGHRS and CDR2 YFSETQ. The CDR3 has 17 amino acids. V lost 0 bases, J lost 8 bases, and 23 bases lay in between. In nucleotides, the CDR3 is TGCGCCAGCAGCTTGGCCGTCGGACCTAGTGACTGGGAAGGCTACACCTTC. It encodes CASSLAVGPSDWEGYTF.

This clone was picked up a small number of times. The chain joins TRBV11-3 to TRBJ1-3; unclear D gene. This CDR3 spans 14 amino acids. CDR1 SGHNT and CDR2 YENEEA come from the germline V gene. Between the trimmed V and J ends, which lost 3 bases and 4 bases, there was a span of 10 bases. The CDR3 sequence: CASSFSWAGNTIYF. The CDR3 nucleotides are TGTGCCAGCAGCTTCTCGTGGGCAGGAAACACCATATATTTT.

This clone was seen a handful of times. This rearrangement joins TRBV18 to TRBJ2-1; D unclear. Germline V gene lookup returns CDR1 KGHSH and CDR2 LQKENI. The CDR3 extends over 14 amino acids. V was pared by 1 base and J by 9 bases, with 13 bases between. The CDR3 reads CASSPRSATVEQFF. The CDR3 bases are TGTGCCAGCTCACCACGATCAGCTACGGTTGAGCAGTTCTTC.

This clone was counted a few times. The rearrangement uses TRBV11-3 and TRBJ2-1; possible D gene TRBD2, 5 bases. The CDR3 totals 15 residues. Trimming took 5 bases from V and 6 from J, leaving 17 bases between them. The germline CDR1 and CDR2 sequences are SGHNT and YENEEA. The CDR3 is CASSTTGWPLNEQFF. CDR3 DNA sequence: TGTGCCAGCAGCACCACGGGGTGGCCTCTCAATGAGCAGTTCTTC.

This clone came up a few times. CDR3 in amino acids: CASSFWVRGREKLFF. Written as DNA, the CDR3 is TGTGCCAGCAGTTTCTGGGTGCGGGGAAGGGAAAAACTGTTTTTT. The J gene is TRBJ1-4, the V gene TRBV28; D is unclear. Per the germline V gene, CDR1 is MDHEN and CDR2 is SYDVKM. Trimming cost V 3 bases and J 8 bases, with 16 bases left between them. There are 15 residues in the CDR3. Full variable domain (rest looked up from reference TRBV28 and TRBJ1-4): DVKVTQSSRYLVKRTGEKVFLECVQDMDHENMFWYRQDPGLGLRLIYFSYDVKMKEKGDIPEGYSVSREKKERFSLILESASTNQTSMYLCASSFWVRGREKLFFGSGTQLSVL.

V is TRBV11-3 and J is TRBJ2-1; TRBD1 aligns across 7 bases. The germline gives CDR1 SGHNT, CDR2 YENEEA. Germline trimming cut 1 base from V and 6 bases from J; bases unmatched to any gene: 6. The CDR3 consists of 15 residues. The CDR3 protein is CASSLGVQGSNEQFF. CDR3 nucleotide sequence: TGTGCCAGCAGCTTAGGCGTACAGGGGTCCAATGAGCAGTTCTTC.

The chain couples TRBV12-5 to TRBJ2-1; D uncertain. The CDR3 length is 15 residues. CDR1 and CDR2 from the germline V gene are LGHNT and FRNRAP. V shed 2 bases and J shed 5 bases, with 13 bases lying between them. CDR3 DNA: TGTGCTAGTGGTTTGCCTGAATCGTCCGACAATGAGCAGTTCTTC. Its protein is CASGLPESSDNEQFF.

Details on this clone: A read error may account for a junction end that differs from germline. The rearrangement joins TRBV6-8 to TRBJ1-5; 7 bases are a match to TRBD1. The CDR3 covers 14 residues. Per germline, CDR1 MNHGY and CDR2 SAAAGT. The CDR3: CASSNSGGVQPQHF. The CDR3 DNA follows: TGTGCCAGCAGTAACTCAGGGGGGGTTCAGCCCCAGCATTTT.

In this sample, this clone is medium-sized. The rearrangement joins TRBV11-3 to TRBJ2-5, with TRBD1 identical over 9 bases. Looked up from germline, CDR1 is SGHNT and CDR2 is YENEEA. The CDR3 has 14 amino acids. V shed 5 bases, J shed 5 bases, and the junction held 6 bases outside the gene matches. CDR3 sequence (DNA): TGTGCCAGCAGCGTAGGGGGACAGGGTGAGACCCAGTACTTC. Translating gives CASSVGGQGETQYF. The full variable domain, rest sourced from reference TRBV11-3 and TRBJ2-5, is EAGVVQSPRYKIIEKKQPVAFWCNPISGHNTLYWYLQNLGQGPELLIRYENEEAVDDSQLPKDRFSAERLKGVDSTLKIQPAELGDSAVYLCASSVGGQGETQYFGPGTRLLVL.

The rearrangement uses TRBV9 and TRBJ2-3; 11 positions match TRBD2. In germline, CDR1 is SGDLS, CDR2 YYNGEE. The CDR3 totals 16 residues. Germline trimming cut 0 bases from V and 5 bases from J; bases unmatched to any gene: 5. This chain's CDR3 is CASSVDSGGARDTQYF. CDR3 DNA: TGTGCCAGCAGCGTAGATAGCGGGGGGGCCAGAGATACGCAGTATTTT.